The TCR beta chain described here comes from a study of OX40 agonist ivuxolimab in advanced cancers. Across the study: Treatment of patients was with ivuxolimab, an agonistic anti-OX40 (CD134) antibody. Two patients with cutaneous melanoma and one with hepatocellular carcinoma, three in total, showed partial responses. Study-wide results and caveats: Dose levels from 0.1 to 3.0 mg/kg saw CD4+ and CD8+ blood T cells expand clonally by week 6.

The assay was immunoSEQ multiplex PCR, and TCRdb's table has in-frame clones only and misses some. The top ten clones hold approximately 0.81% of a sample with roughly 120,000 clones, roughly 92% of them seen once. Germline assignment: CDR1 SGHAT and CDR2 FQDESV (reference sequence). The CDR3 totals 14 residues. V was clipped by 0 bases and J by 1 base, with 6 bases between them. Concerning this clone: The antigen is undetermined.

This TCR came from an adult with an advanced solid tumor such as melanoma, head and neck, liver or kidney cancer. The gene calls are TRBV11-1 and TRBJ1-1; a weak D match, TRBD1 (5 bases). This specimen was CD4+ or CD8+ T cells sorted from blood, taken in a trial of the OX40 agonist ivuxolimab. CDR3 sequence reads: CASSLAGANTEAFF. The DNA of the CDR3 is TGTGCCAGCAGCTTAGCAGGGGCGAACACTGAAGCTTTCTTT.